This T cell receptor beta chain was recovered during a study of CD8+ T cells in alopecia areata. Background on the study: Severity scoring for treated patients was based on the percentage of affected scalp area. General study points: Many expanded lesional clones persisted in scalp and blood during tofacitinib.

Sample treatment: oral pan-JAK inhibitor, 5-10 mg twice daily. V shed 4 bases and J shed 3 bases, with 20 bases lying between them. The CDR3 is made up of 16 amino acids. Germline loops: CDR1 SGHRS, CDR2 YFSETQ. Comment on this clone: As yet, its antigen is unknown.

Once RNA had been extracted, it was reverse transcribed into cDNA to act as the sequencing template. Clones were read by immunoSEQ multiplex PCR, and TCRdb kept only the in-frame ones, dropping some. The sample shows roughly 170,000 clones, around 50% of them seen only once. This clonotype originated in a human donor with alopecia areata. The sequencing here drew on CD8+ T cells sorted from blood, taken at week 24, from a patient treated with tofacitinib. The V call is TRBV5-1, the J call TRBJ2-7; D possibly uses TRBD1 or TRBD2 (6 bases each). The CDR3 loop reads CASSPEWRGDDYEQYF. In DNA, the CDR3 is TGCGCCAGCAGCCCCGAGTGGAGGGGGGATGACTACGAGCAGTACTTC. Filled out from reference TRBV5-1 and TRBJ2-7, the complete variable domain reads KAGVTQTPRYLIKTRGQQVTLSCSPISGHRSVSWYQQTPGQGLQFLFEYFSETQRNKGNFPGRFSGRQFSNSRSEMNVSTLELGDSALYLCASSPEWRGDDYEQYFGPGTRLTVT.